These 3 T cell receptor beta chains came from one sample sequenced in a study of early T cells in non-severe SARS-CoV-2 infection. Using its own MiXCR run on the 5' RACE reads, TCRdb lists one record per CDR3 protein. The table has fewer than 120,000 distinct CDR3 sequences, 10% to 15% seen once. This specimen consisted of whole blood, obtained at baseline. These receptors originate from an adult who was a healthcare worker with PCR-confirmed SARS-CoV-2 infection or an uninfected control (not recorded which).

The chain couples TRBV21-1 to TRBJ1-5. TRBV21-1 is listed as a pseudogene. The length of the CDR3 is 12 residues. The CDR3 protein is CAGQVGNQPQHF. The CDR3 bases are TGTGCCGGGCAGGTGGGAAATCAGCCCCAGCATTTT.

This clonotype was recorded many times. J is TRBJ1-5 and V is TRBV19; no firm D call. CDR1 and CDR2 (germline): LNHDA, SQIVND (reference sequence). V was trimmed by 1 base and J by 6 bases, leaving 13 bases between them. This CDR3 spans 15 amino acids. The CDR3 spells CASSIVQNRLQPQHF. The CDR3 nucleotides are TGTGCCAGTAGTATAGTGCAGAACCGACTTCAGCCCCAGCATTTT. Drawing the rest from reference TRBV19 and TRBJ1-5, the complete variable domain is DGGITQSPKYLFRKEGQNVTLSCEQNLNHDAMYWYRQDPGQGLRLIYYSQIVNDFQKGDIAEGYSVSREKKESFPLTVTSAQKNPTAFYLCASSIVQNRLQPQHFGDGTRLSIL.

This clonotype was picked up a small number of times. The V gene is TRBV7-6, the J gene TRBJ2-5, with TRBD2 as a possible D gene (6 bases). Germline-derived CDR1 and CDR2 are SGHVS and FNYEAQ. CDR3 length: 16 amino acids. Trimming took 5 bases from V and 0 from J, leaving 16 bases between them. The CDR3 DNA reads TGTGCCAGCAGCACCCCCGGGACTGTGTACCAAGAGACCCAGTACTTC. This sequence encodes CASSTPGTVYQETQYF.